These 16 T cell receptor beta chains originate from one sample sequenced in a study of identical twins. TCRdb called the 5' RACE reads again in MiXCR, with one record for every CDR3 protein. Among under 900,000 distinct CDR3 sequences listed, over 9% were seen once. The data were also submitted as part of a second study, on yellow fever vaccine responses in identical twins.

Sequences were obtained from PBMCs. The receptors were gathered from a young woman in good health.

This sequence joins TRBV6-5 and TRBJ2-3; 7 nucleotides align to TRBD1. The CDR3 has 15 residues. V lost 2 bases and J lost 3; bases outside the gene matches: 5. The germline CDR1 and CDR2 sequences are MNHEY and SVGAGI. DNA for the CDR3: TGTGCCAGCAGTTACACGGGACAGTCAACAGATACGCAGTATTTT. Its protein product is CASSYTGQSTDTQYF.

This clonotype was detected only a few times. The gene calls are TRBV27 and TRBJ2-7, with D unresolved. Germline V gives CDR1 MNHEY, CDR2 SMNVEV (reference sequence). The CDR3 extends over 11 amino acids. With 6 bases removed from V and 3 bases from J, the gap between germline ends came to 6 bases. CDR3 sequence: CASRNRYEQYF. CDR3 in DNA: TGTGCCAGCAGGAACCGCTACGAGCAGTACTTC.

This rearrangement joins TRBV5-1 to TRBJ2-7, with a tentative D call TRBD2 (5 bases). The CDR3 sequence is 15 residues long. Germline CDR1 SGHRS, CDR2 YFSETQ. Deletions cut 0 bases from V and 3 bases from J, with 13 bases between. The CDR3 spells CASSLGTRQNYEQYF. The CDR3 region has the DNA TGCGCCAGCAGCTTGGGGACTCGGCAGAACTACGAGCAGTACTTC.

The chain combines TRBV10-2 with TRBJ1-1; D remains unclear. V lost 4 bases, J lost 2 bases, and 8 bases lay in between. Germline V CDR1 and CDR2: WSHSY, SAAADI. This CDR3 spans 13 amino acids. The CDR3 is CASSAWPNTEAFF. In nucleotides, the CDR3 is TGCGCCAGCAGTGCCTGGCCCAACACTGAAGCTTTCTTT.

The chain is built from TRBV5-1 and TRBJ2-1; D is possibly TRBD2 (6 bases). The germline V gene has CDR1 SGHRS and CDR2 YFSETQ. The V end was cut by 7 bases, the J end by 8 bases, with 25 bases between. The CDR3 is 16 residues long. CDR3 DNA sequence: TGCGCCAGCCATACCCCAGGGACCGTCAGGAGGGATGAGCAGTTCTTC. Residues: CASHTPGTVRRDEQFF.

The chain joins TRBV10-3 to TRBJ2-7; D ambiguous. V shed 2 bases and J shed 7 bases, with 6 bases lying between them. Germline V gene lookup returns CDR1 ENHRY and CDR2 SYGVKD. This CDR3 contains 11 residues. The CDR3 reads CAISELAEQYF. The CDR3 DNA reads TGTGCCATCAGTGAGCTGGCGGAGCAGTACTTC.

The chain carries TRBV13 and TRBJ2-5; D remains unclear. From germline, CDR1 is PRHDT and CDR2 FYEKMQ (reference sequence). Trimming took off 5 bases at V and 7 bases at J, with 14 bases between the two ends. This CDR3 is built from 13 residues. The CDR3 sequence is CASSSNPNVTQYF. CDR3 sequence (DNA): TGTGCCAGCAGCAGCAACCCAAACGTGACCCAGTACTTC.

This clonotype has a handful of counts. The chain employs TRBV19 and TRBJ2-6; 8 bases are a match to TRBD1. The germline V gene has CDR1 LNHDA and CDR2 SQIVND (reference sequence). The V and J ends lost 8 bases and 4 bases, in that order; junction bases with no gene match: 7. This CDR3 comprises 15 residues. This CDR3 is CASGVDRAGANVLTF. The CDR3 coding sequence is TGTGCCAGTGGGGTGGACAGGGCAGGGGCCAACGTCCTGACTTTC.

This clonotype was seen at least ten times. The chain links TRBV12-3 or TRBV12-4 to TRBJ1-1; possibly TRBD1 for D (6 bases). The V end was cut by 7 bases, the J end by 1 base, with 10 bases between. This CDR3 spans 13 amino acids. CDR3 sequence: CASTRQENTEAFF. CDR3 coding DNA: TGTGCCAGCACCCGACAGGAGAACACTGAAGCTTTCTTT.

The sample holds many counts of this clonotype. This chain joins TRBV10-3 and TRBJ1-1; the match to TRBD1 covers 7 bases. The length of the CDR3 is 15 residues. Trimming cost V 7 bases and J 5 bases; bases outside gene matches: 13. Germline-derived CDR1 and CDR2 are ENHRY and SYGVKD. DNA of the CDR3: TGTGCCATCACCCCCCAGGGGGGGGGAAGGACTGAAGCTTTCTTT. Its protein is CAITPQGGGRTEAFF.

CDR3: CSARQQGGELFF. CDR3 bases: TGCAGTGCTAGACAACAGGGAGGGGAGCTGTTTTTT. The chain recombines TRBV20-1 with TRBJ2-2; possibly TRBD1 for D (6 bases). Per germline, CDR1 DFQATT and CDR2 SNEGSKA (reference sequence). V lost 2 bases and J 8 bases, leaving 9 bases between the germline ends. CDR3 length: 12 residues.

This clonotype has a count of ten or more. The chain couples TRBV4-1 to TRBJ2-1; D is uncertain. CDR1 and CDR2 (germline): MGHRA, YSYEKL. The CDR3 is 13 residues long. Trimming left V 3 bases short and J 7 bases short, with 10 bases between. This CDR3 is CASSHTIGNEQFF. The CDR3 bases are TGCGCCAGCAGCCACACCATAGGGAATGAGCAGTTCTTC.

The rearrangement uses TRBV20-1 and TRBJ1-1; the D is unclear. Germline CDR1 reads DFQATT; CDR2 reads SNEGSKA (reference sequence). CDR3 length: 13 amino acids. The V end lost 1 base, the J end lost 8 bases, and 14 bases lay between the germline ends. The DNA of the CDR3 is TGCAGTGCTAGAGCGGGTTCGCTCAAGGAAGCTTTCTTT. Translated: CSARAGSLKEAFF.

In its sample, this clonotype was seen many times. The chain recombines TRBV12-3 or TRBV12-4 with TRBJ1-6; 7 bases align to TRBD1. V lost 3 bases, J lost 7 bases, and 3 bases stayed unmatched. The CDR3 is 14 amino acids. CDR3 DNA sequence: TGTGCCAGCAGTTTTGGGACAGCCAATTCACCCCTCCACTTT. It encodes CASSFGTANSPLHF.

The rearrangement joins TRBV11-2 to TRBJ2-1; D assignment may be TRBD1 or TRBD2 (5 bases each). Per germline, CDR1 SGHAT and CDR2 FQNNGV. The CDR3 extends over 15 amino acids. The germline V and J ends were trimmed by 7 bases and 0 bases, with 13 bases remaining between them. CDR3 loop: CASTPGGGSYNEQFF. In DNA, the CDR3 is TGTGCCAGCACCCCTGGTGGGGGCTCCTACAATGAGCAGTTCTTC. The full variable domain, with the rest looked up from reference TRBV11-2 and TRBJ2-1, is EAGVAQSPRYKIIEKRQSVAFWCNPISGHATLYWYQQILGQGPKLLIQFQNNGVVDDSQLPKDRFSAERLKGVDSTLKIQPAKLEDSAVYLCASTPGGGSYNEQFFGPGTRLTVL.

The table lists this clonotype with a few counts. This chain uses TRBV5-1 with TRBJ1-1; D perhaps matches TRBD1 (6 bases). The CDR3 is 14 residues long. Between the trimmed V and J ends, which lost 4 bases and 4 bases, there was a span of 14 bases. Germline CDR1 SGHRS, CDR2 YFSETQ. The chain's CDR3 is CASSMVGAATEAFF. The CDR3 DNA reads TGCGCCAGCAGCATGGTGGGGGCGGCCACTGAAGCTTTCTTT.